The 30 T cell receptor beta chains in this list originate from one sample, sequenced in a study of CD8 T cells in Susac syndrome. RNA amounts of roughly 0.5 to 1 ug underwent reverse transcription with random hexamers. MiXCR, run by TCRdb on the immunoSEQ multiplex PCR reads, gives a single entry per CDR3 protein. The sample includes 160,000 or so distinct CDR3 sequences, around 95% of them seen just once. Material for sequencing was CD8+ T cells from PBMCs. The receptors come from a human donor with multiple sclerosis.

The chain has TRBV20-1 and TRBJ2-1, with a tentative D call TRBD1 (5 bases). The germline V gene has CDR1 DFQATT and CDR2 SNEGSKA (reference sequence). Trimming took off 3 bases at V and 2 bases at J, with 17 bases between the two ends. This CDR3 contains 16 residues. The CDR3 nucleotides are TGCAGTGCTAGGGGGAACAGGCTGCTAACCTACAATGAGCAGTTCTTC. It codes for CSARGNRLLTYNEQFF.

The gene calls are TRBV12-5 and TRBJ1-2; D gene ambiguous. V dropped 6 bases and J dropped 2 bases, with 7 bases sitting between them. The CDR3 is made up of 12 amino acids. The germline V gene encodes CDR1 LGHNT and CDR2 FRNRAP. The CDR3 spells CASGQANYGYTF. The CDR3 nucleotides are TGTGCTAGTGGCCAGGCAAACTATGGCTACACCTTC.

The genes are TRBV30 and TRBJ2-7; possibly TRBD2 for D (5 bases). CDR1 is GTSNPN and CDR2 is SVGIG in the germline V gene (reference sequence). This CDR3 contains 12 residues. V was pared by 4 bases and J by 7 bases, with 14 bases between. The CDR3 nucleotides are TGTGCCTGGATGAGGACCACGGGGGAGCAGTACTTC. Its protein product is CAWMRTTGEQYF.

The genes are TRBV12-3 or TRBV12-4 and TRBJ2-1, with D possibly being TRBD1 (5 bases). This CDR3 is 11 amino acids long. The ends were cut back, 5 bases at V and 12 bases at J, with 11 bases in the middle. DNA of the CDR3: TGTGCCAGCAGTATTCGTCAGGGGCAGTTCTTC. Protein sequence: CASSIRQGQFF.

The chain is built from TRBV27 and TRBJ2-3; 8 nucleotides align to TRBD2. This CDR3 comprises 17 residues. V shed 5 bases and J 5 bases; nucleotides not matched to a gene: 15. The germline gives CDR1 MNHEY, CDR2 SMNVEV (reference sequence). The CDR3 sequence: CASSQYSRRGAGDTQYF. The CDR3 DNA sequence: TGTGCCAGCAGTCAATATTCGAGGCGGGGGGCAGGAGATACGCAGTATTTT.

The rearrangement uses TRBV19 and TRBJ2-2; either TRBD1 or TRBD2 may fit D (5 bases each). The CDR3 is 12 residues long. Germline V gene sequence: CDR1 LNHDA, CDR2 SQIVND (reference sequence). Trimming took off 7 bases at V and 6 bases at J, with 9 bases between the two ends. The CDR3 bases are TGTGCCAGTATCGAGGGGCCCGGGGAGCTGTTTTTT. Translated, it gives CASIEGPGELFF.

The chain combines TRBV6-2 or TRBV6-3 with TRBJ2-3, with D possibly being TRBD2 (5 bases). V shed 0 bases and J shed 1 base, with 14 bases lying between them. This CDR3 contains 17 residues. Germline V gives CDR1 MNHEY, CDR2 SVGEGT. Here the CDR3 reads CASSYSTESSGTDTQYF. As DNA, the CDR3 is TGTGCCAGCAGTTACTCGACGGAGAGTAGCGGCACAGATACGCAGTATTTT.

The chain is built from TRBV20-1 and TRBJ2-7; 7 nucleotides align to TRBD1. The CDR3 is 14 amino acids. Germline lookup yields CDR1 DFQATT and CDR2 SNEGSKA (reference sequence). V shed 0 bases and J 3 bases; nucleotides not matched to a gene: 5. CDR3 DNA: TGCAGTGCTAGAGATTGGACAGGCCTCTACGAGCAGTACTTC. It encodes CSARDWTGLYEQYF.

This chain uses TRBV2 with TRBJ2-3, with D unclear. The CDR3 has 13 amino acids. Germline V lookup: CDR1 SNHLY, CDR2 FYNNEI. V gave up 3 bases and J gave up 2 bases, with 6 bases separating them. CDR3 in DNA: TGTGCCAGCAGTGACCTTAACACAGATACGCAGTATTTT. Translating it yields CASSDLNTDTQYF.

The CDR3 nucleotides are TGTGCCAGCAGCGCGGGACTAGATGCAGATACGCAGTATTTT. It specifies CASSAGLDADTQYF. The gene calls are TRBV7-9 and TRBJ2-3, with TRBD2 matching 8 bases. The V gene end was trimmed by 5 bases and the J gene end by 4 bases; junction bases not matched to a gene: 5. CDR1 is SEHNR, CDR2 FQNEAQ, per germline (reference sequence). CDR3 length: 14 residues.

This sequence joins TRBV20-1 and TRBJ2-1; D unresolved. The CDR3 is 15 amino acids. Trimming took 3 bases from V and 0 from J, leaving 12 bases between them. CDR1 and CDR2 (germline): DFQATT, SNEGSKA (reference sequence). CDR3 sequence reads: CSASRPDLSYNEQFF. The DNA for the CDR3 is TGCAGTGCTAGTCGGCCCGATCTCTCCTACAATGAGCAGTTCTTC.

V and J are TRBV27 and TRBJ2-1, with no clear D. The CDR3 sequence is 13 residues long. Trimming removed 5 bases at V and 7 bases at J, with 12 bases between. CDR1 is MNHEY, CDR2 SMNVEV, per germline (reference sequence). For the CDR3, the DNA is TGTGCCAGCAGTCCGTTCCAGTTAAATGAGCAGTTCTTC. It yields the protein CASSPFQLNEQFF.

The chain has TRBV7-9 and TRBJ2-3; D remains unclear. The V gene lost 3 bases and the J gene lost 4 bases, with 8 bases spanning the gap. This CDR3 contains 13 residues. Germline assignment: CDR1 SEHNR and CDR2 FQNEAQ (reference sequence). This chain's CDR3 is CASSLTTADTQYF. The CDR3 DNA sequence: TGTGCCAGCAGCTTGACGACGGCAGATACGCAGTATTTT.

J is TRBJ2-7 and V is TRBV12-3 or TRBV12-4; D is ambiguous. There are 13 residues in the CDR3. Between the trimmed V and J ends, which lost 3 bases and 7 bases, there was a span of 13 bases. CDR3 loop: CASSFPSGGEQYF. CDR3 coding DNA: TGTGCCAGCAGTTTCCCCTCCGGTGGAGAGCAGTACTTC.

The rearrangement links TRBV29-1 to TRBJ2-1, with D maybe TRBD2 (6 bases). This CDR3 spans 15 amino acids. The V end lost 5 bases, the J end lost 1 base, and 15 bases lay between the germline ends. Germline assignment: CDR1 SQVTM and CDR2 ANQGSEA. Here the CDR3 reads CSVKTAGSSYNEQFF. The CDR3 coding sequence is TGCAGCGTTAAAACGGCGGGGTCATCCTACAATGAGCAGTTCTTC.

This chain uses TRBV30 with TRBJ2-7; D is unresolved. V lost 2 bases and J 6 bases, leaving 11 bases between the germline ends. This CDR3 comprises 12 residues. CDR1 is GTSNPN and CDR2 is SVGIG in the germline V gene (reference sequence). This CDR3 is CAWSSLAGEQYF. DNA of the CDR3: TGTGCCTGGAGTTCTCTGGCTGGCGAGCAGTACTTC. Based on the CDR3 plus reference TRBV30 and TRBJ2-7, the full variable domain is SQTIHQWPATLVQPVGSPLSLECTVEGTSNPNLYWYRQAAGRGLQLLFYSVGIGQISSEVPQNLSASRPQDRQFILSSKKLLLSDSGFYLCAWSSLAGEQYFGPGTRLTVT.

The chain links TRBV20-1 to TRBJ2-1; D may match TRBD1 or TRBD2 (6 bases each). This CDR3 comprises 13 residues. Germline V CDR1 and CDR2: DFQATT, SNEGSKA (reference sequence). V dropped 5 bases and J dropped 9 bases, with 17 bases sitting between them. Here the CDR3 reads CSAGGGTLGEQFF. The CDR3 region has the DNA TGCAGTGCTGGAGGGGGGACTCTCGGTGAGCAGTTCTTC.

The V call is TRBV12-3 or TRBV12-4, the J call TRBJ2-7; D is possibly TRBD1 (5 bases). CDR3 length: 15 residues. Trimming took 2 bases from V and 5 from J, leaving 16 bases between them. The CDR3 loop reads CASSLPMGRAHEQYF. In DNA, the CDR3 is TGTGCCAGCAGTTTACCGATGGGCAGGGCCCACGAGCAGTACTTC.

The rearrangement joins TRBV27 to TRBJ2-7; 7 positions match TRBD1. The V gene's germline CDR1 is MNHEY and CDR2 SMNVEV (reference sequence). The CDR3 spans 13 residues. J lost 3 bases, V lost 5 bases, and 4 bases had no gene match. CDR3 in DNA: TGTGCCAGCAGTCCTCGGACAGGCTACGAGCAGTACGTC. It specifies CASSPRTGYEQYV.

The chain uses TRBV13 and TRBJ1-2; D remains ambiguous. This CDR3 is 12 amino acids long. Germline loops: CDR1 PRHDT, CDR2 FYEKMQ (reference sequence). V was shortened by 3 bases and J by 6 bases, with 8 bases between the two germline ends. The CDR3 loop reads CASSFTADGYTF. In DNA form, the CDR3 reads TGTGCCAGCAGCTTTACTGCGGATGGCTACACCTTC.

This CDR3 reads CASSPTPGREYNEQFF. As DNA, the CDR3 is TGTGCCAGCAGTCCCACCCCCGGCCGAGAGTACAATGAGCAGTTCTTC. The gene calls are TRBV6-1 and TRBJ2-1, with D hard to call. There are 16 residues in the CDR3. The V and J ends lost 5 bases and 4 bases respectively, with 18 bases between them. Germline V gene data show CDR1 as MNHNS and CDR2 as SASEGT.

In this sample, this clonotype turned up once. The CDR3 reads CATSRGGLSYEQYF. The CDR3 DNA follows: TGTGCCACCAGCAGAGGAGGGTTGAGCTACGAGCAGTACTTC. The chain links TRBV15 to TRBJ2-7, with D perhaps TRBD2 (5 bases). The CDR3 is 14 amino acids. V shed 1 base and J shed 3 bases, with 10 bases lying between them. From germline, CDR1 is LNHNV and CDR2 YYDKDF (reference sequence).

This sequence joins TRBV6-5 and TRBJ2-1; 7 nucleotides match TRBD2. Germline CDR1 reads MNHEY; CDR2 reads SVGAGI. The trim removed 5 bases at V and 6 bases at J, leaving 10 bases unmatched. The CDR3 extends over 15 amino acids. The CDR3 DNA reads as TGTGCCAGCAGTACTGCGGGGGAGACAATCAATGAGCAGTTCTTC. Its protein product is CASSTAGETINEQFF.

The rearrangement uses TRBV27 and TRBJ2-7; TRBD1 is a possible D gene (5 bases). V was cut by 5 bases and J by 5 bases, with 13 bases left in between. This CDR3 spans 13 amino acids. Germline assignment: CDR1 MNHEY and CDR2 SMNVEV (reference sequence). As DNA, the CDR3 is TGTGCCAGCAGTCCATCAGGGTCGCACGAGCAGTACGTC. It encodes CASSPSGSHEQYV.

In this sample, this clonotype turned up once. The chain combines TRBV15 with TRBJ1-1; maybe TRBD1 (6 bases). Deletions cut 4 bases from V and 5 bases from J, with 8 bases between. The CDR3 length is 12 residues. Per germline, CDR1 LNHNV and CDR2 YYDKDF (reference sequence). CDR3 loop: CATSITGTEAFF. CDR3 in DNA: TGTGCCACCAGCATTACAGGGACTGAAGCTTTCTTT. Combining the CDR3 with reference TRBV15 and TRBJ1-1 gives the whole variable domain DAMVIQNPRYQVTQFGKPVTLSCSQTLNHNVMYWYQQKSSQAPKLLFHYYDKDFNNEADTPDNFQSRRPNTSFCFLDIRSPGLGDTAMYLCATSITGTEAFFGQGTRLTVV.

This chain links TRBV4-1 with TRBJ2-5, with 7 positions matching TRBD1. J lost 5 bases, V lost 5 bases, and 5 bases had no gene match. Germline values: CDR1 MGHRA, CDR2 YSYEKL. The CDR3 is 13 amino acids. CDR3 in DNA: TGCGCCAGCAGCGCGACAGGGAAGGAGACCCAGTACTTC. Encoded protein: CASSATGKETQYF.

This clonotype occurred once. V gene TRBV5-6 combines with J gene TRBJ2-3; perhaps TRBD1 as D (5 bases). Germline V CDR1 and CDR2: SGHDT, YYEEEE. CDR3 length: 16 residues. V lost 4 bases, J lost 3 bases, and 18 bases lay in between. This CDR3 is CASSLKRQIWTDTQYF. The CDR3 bases are TGTGCCAGCAGCCTAAAGAGACAGATCTGGACAGATACGCAGTATTTT.

The CDR3 sequence is CASSIRLVGGYEQYF. The DNA of the CDR3 is TGTGCCAGCAGTATAAGGCTCGTCGGAGGCTACGAGCAGTACTTC. The V and J genes are TRBV7-8 and TRBJ2-7; D is possibly TRBD2 (5 bases). Per germline, CDR1 SGHVS and CDR2 FQNEAQ. CDR3 length equals 15 residues. Trimming left V 6 bases short and J 3 bases short, with 18 bases between.

The J gene is TRBJ1-4, the V gene TRBV13; 7 bases agree with TRBD1. This CDR3 comprises 14 residues. CDR1 and CDR2 from the germline V gene are PRHDT and FYEKMQ (reference sequence). The V gene end was trimmed by 2 bases and the J gene end by 8 bases; junction bases not matched to a gene: 5. The CDR3 here is CASSLRQGGEKLFF. The CDR3 nucleotides read TGTGCCAGCAGCTTAAGACAGGGTGGAGAAAAACTGTTTTTT.

The chain is built from TRBV7-9 and TRBJ2-2, with 7 positions matching TRBD1. CDR1 is SEHNR, CDR2 FQNEAQ, per germline (reference sequence). Trimming took 7 bases from V and 4 from J; bases not matched to a gene: 6. The CDR3 sequence is 14 residues long. CDR3 protein: CASTRTGGTGELFF. In DNA form, the CDR3 reads TGTGCCAGCACCAGGACAGGCGGCACCGGGGAGCTGTTTTTT.